Given below is one T cell receptor beta chain in context. The CDR3 loop spans 13 amino acids. From germline, CDR1 is MDHEN and CDR2 SYDVKM. V lost 8 bases, J lost 1 base, and 9 bases lay in between. These data belong to a study of technical replicates of blood from a handful of donors. Clones were read by immunoSEQ multiplex PCR, and TCRdb kept only the in-frame ones, dropping some. The sample includes about 93,000 clones, roughly 96% of them seen just once. This sequence was found in a human donor in good health. The rearrangement joins TRBV28 to TRBJ2-4, with a possible D match to TRBD1 (6 bases). Specimen: T cells isolated from PBMCs. The CDR3 protein is CASQTGAKNIQYF. The CDR3 DNA reads as TGTGCCAGCCAAACAGGGGCCAAAAACATTCAGTACTTC.